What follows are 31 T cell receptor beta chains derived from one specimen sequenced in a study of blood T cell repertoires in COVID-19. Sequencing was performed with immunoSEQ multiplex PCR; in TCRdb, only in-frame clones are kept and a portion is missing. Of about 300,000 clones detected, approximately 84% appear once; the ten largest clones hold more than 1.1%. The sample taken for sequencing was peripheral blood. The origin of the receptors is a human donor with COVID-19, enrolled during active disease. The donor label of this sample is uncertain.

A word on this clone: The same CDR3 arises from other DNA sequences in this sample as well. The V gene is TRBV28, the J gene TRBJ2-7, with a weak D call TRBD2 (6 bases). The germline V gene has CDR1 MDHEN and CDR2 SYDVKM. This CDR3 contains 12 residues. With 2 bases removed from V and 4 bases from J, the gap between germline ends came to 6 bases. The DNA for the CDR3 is TGTGCCAGCAGTTTACGGGGGTACGAGCAGTACTTC. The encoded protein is CASSLRGYEQYF.

CDR3 sequence: CASSETGTGTGELFF. CDR3 bases: TGTGCCAGCAGTGAGACCGGGACAGGGACCGGGGAGCTGTTTTTT. V usage is TRBV9 and J usage is TRBJ2-2; 9 bases agree with TRBD1. The germline gives CDR1 SGDLS, CDR2 YYNGEE. CDR3 length equals 15 residues. J was trimmed by 5 bases and V by 5 bases; bases with no gene match: 7.

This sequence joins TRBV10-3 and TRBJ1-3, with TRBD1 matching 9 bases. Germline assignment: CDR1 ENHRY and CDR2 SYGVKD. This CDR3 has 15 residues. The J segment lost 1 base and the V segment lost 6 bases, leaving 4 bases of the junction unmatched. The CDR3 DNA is TGTGCCATCAGCCCCGGGACAGGGTCTGGAAACACCATATATTTT. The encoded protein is CAISPGTGSGNTIYF.

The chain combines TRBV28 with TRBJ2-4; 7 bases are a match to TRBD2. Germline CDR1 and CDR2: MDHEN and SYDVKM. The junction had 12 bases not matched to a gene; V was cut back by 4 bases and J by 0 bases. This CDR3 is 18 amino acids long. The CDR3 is CASSSTFERGLAKNIQYF. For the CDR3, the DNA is TGTGCCAGCAGTTCAACATTTGAGCGGGGCCTAGCCAAAAACATTCAGTACTTC.

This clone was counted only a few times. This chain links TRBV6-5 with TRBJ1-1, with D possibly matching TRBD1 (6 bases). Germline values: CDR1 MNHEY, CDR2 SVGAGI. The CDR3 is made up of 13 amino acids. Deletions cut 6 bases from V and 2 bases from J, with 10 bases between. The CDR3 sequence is CASRGADNTEAFF. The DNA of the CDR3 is TGTGCCAGCAGGGGGGCCGATAACACTGAAGCTTTCTTT.

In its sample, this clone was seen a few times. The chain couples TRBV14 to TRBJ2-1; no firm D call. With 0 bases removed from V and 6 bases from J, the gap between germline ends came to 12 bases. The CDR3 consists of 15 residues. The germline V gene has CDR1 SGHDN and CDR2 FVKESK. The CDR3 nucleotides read TGTGCCAGCAGCCAAGATGTAGGCGGTTTCAATGAGCAGTTCTTC. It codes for CASSQDVGGFNEQFF.

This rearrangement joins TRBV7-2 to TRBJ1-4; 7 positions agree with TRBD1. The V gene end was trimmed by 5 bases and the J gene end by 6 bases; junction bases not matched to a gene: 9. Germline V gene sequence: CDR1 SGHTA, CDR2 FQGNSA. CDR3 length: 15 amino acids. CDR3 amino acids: CASSGSTGAYEKLFF. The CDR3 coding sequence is TGTGCCAGCAGCGGGTCCACAGGGGCGTATGAAAAACTGTTTTTT.

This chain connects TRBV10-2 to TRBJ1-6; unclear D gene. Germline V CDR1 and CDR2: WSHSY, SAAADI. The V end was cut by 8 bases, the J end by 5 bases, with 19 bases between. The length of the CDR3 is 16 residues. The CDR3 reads CASARRHPNDNSPLHF. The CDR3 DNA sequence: TGCGCCAGCGCGCGGCGGCATCCTAATGATAATTCACCCCTCCACTTT.

The DNA of the CDR3 is TGTGCCAGCAGGGACCTGACAGGAGGCTATGGCTACACCTTC. This codes for CASRDLTGGYGYTF. The genes are TRBV6-5 and TRBJ1-2; D is perhaps TRBD1 (6 bases). The CDR3 is made up of 14 amino acids. Germline V CDR1 and CDR2: MNHEY, SVGAGI. The V and J ends lost 6 bases and 4 bases respectively, with 15 bases between them.

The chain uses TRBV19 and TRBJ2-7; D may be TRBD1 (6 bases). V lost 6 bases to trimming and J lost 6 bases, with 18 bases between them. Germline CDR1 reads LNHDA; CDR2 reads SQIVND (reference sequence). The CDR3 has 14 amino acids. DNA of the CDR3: TGTGCCAGTAGGCAGGGGCAGTTGGTCGGCGAGCAGTACTTC. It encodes CASRQGQLVGEQYF.

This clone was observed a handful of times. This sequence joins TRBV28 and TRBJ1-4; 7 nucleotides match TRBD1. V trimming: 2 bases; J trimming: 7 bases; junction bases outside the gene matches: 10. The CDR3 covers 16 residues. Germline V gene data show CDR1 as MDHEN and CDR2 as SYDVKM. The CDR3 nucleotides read TGTGCCAGCAGTTTACCAGGACAGGCTCCCTCTGAAAAACTGTTTTTT. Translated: CASSLPGQAPSEKLFF.

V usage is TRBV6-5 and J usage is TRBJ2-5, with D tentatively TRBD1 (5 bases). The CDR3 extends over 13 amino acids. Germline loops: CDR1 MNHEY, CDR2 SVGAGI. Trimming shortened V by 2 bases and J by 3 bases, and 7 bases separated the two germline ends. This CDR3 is CASSYTREETQYF. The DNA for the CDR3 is TGTGCCAGCAGTTACACCAGGGAAGAGACCCAGTACTTC.

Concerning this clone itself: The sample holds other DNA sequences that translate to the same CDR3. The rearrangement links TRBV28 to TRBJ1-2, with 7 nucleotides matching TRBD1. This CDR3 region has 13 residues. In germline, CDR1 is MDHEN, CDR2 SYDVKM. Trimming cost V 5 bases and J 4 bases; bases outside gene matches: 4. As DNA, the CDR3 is TGTGCCAGCAGTAGGACAGGCCTCTATGGCTACACCTTC. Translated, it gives CASSRTGLYGYTF.

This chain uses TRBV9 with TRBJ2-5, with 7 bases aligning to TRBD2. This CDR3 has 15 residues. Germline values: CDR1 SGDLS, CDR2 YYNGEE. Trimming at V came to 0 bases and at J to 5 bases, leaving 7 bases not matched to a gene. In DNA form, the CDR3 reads TGTGCCAGCAGCGTAGGGGGCGGGAGAACCGAGACCCAGTACTTC. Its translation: CASSVGGGRTETQYF. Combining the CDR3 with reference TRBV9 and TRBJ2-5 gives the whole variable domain DSGVTQTPKHLITATGQRVTLRCSPRSGDLSVYWYQQSLDQGLQFLIQYYNGEERAKGNILERFSAQQFPDLHSELNLSSLELGDSALYFCASSVGGGRTETQYFGPGTRLLVL.

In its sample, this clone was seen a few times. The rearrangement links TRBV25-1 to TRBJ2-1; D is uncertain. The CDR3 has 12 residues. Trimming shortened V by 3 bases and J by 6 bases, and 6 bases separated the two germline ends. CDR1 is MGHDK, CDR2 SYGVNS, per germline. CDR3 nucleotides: TGTGCCAGCAGTGAGCCGGGCAATGAGCAGTTCTTC. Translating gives CASSEPGNEQFF.

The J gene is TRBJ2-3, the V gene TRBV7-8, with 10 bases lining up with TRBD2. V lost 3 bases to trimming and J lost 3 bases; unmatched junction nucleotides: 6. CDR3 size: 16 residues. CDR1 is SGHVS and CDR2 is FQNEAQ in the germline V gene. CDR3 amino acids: CASSLMTSGSTDTQYF. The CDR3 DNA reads TGTGCCAGCAGCTTGATGACTAGCGGGTCTACAGATACGCAGTATTTT.

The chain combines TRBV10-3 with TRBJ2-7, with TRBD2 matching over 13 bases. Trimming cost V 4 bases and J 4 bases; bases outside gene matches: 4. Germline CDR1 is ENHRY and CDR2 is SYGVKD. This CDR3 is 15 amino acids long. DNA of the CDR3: TGTGCCATCAGTGGTGGGACTAGCGGGAAGTACGAGCAGTACTTC. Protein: CAISGGTSGKYEQYF.

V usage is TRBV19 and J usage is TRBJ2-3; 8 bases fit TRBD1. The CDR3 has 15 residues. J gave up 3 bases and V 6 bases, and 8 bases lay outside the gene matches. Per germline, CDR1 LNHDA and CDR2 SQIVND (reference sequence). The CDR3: CASRNRQGRTDTQYF. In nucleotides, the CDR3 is TGTGCCAGTAGGAATAGACAGGGGAGGACAGATACGCAGTATTTT.

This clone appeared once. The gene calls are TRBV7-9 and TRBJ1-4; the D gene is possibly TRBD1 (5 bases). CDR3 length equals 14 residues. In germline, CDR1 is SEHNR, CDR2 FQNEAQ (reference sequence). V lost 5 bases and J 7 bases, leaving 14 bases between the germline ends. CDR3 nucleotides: TGTGCCAGCAGCGCCCGGGGGGTGGGTGAAAAACTGTTTTTT. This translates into CASSARGVGEKLFF.

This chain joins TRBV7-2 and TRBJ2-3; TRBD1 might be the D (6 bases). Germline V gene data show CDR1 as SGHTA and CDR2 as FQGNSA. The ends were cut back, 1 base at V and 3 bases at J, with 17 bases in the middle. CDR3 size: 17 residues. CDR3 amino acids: CASSLGLPGDLTDTQYF. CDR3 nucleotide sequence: TGTGCCAGCAGCTTAGGCCTCCCAGGGGATTTGACAGATACGCAGTATTTT. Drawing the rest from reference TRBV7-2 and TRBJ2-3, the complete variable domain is GAGVSQSPSNKVTEKGKDVELRCDPISGHTALYWYRQSLGQGLEFLIYFQGNSAPDKSGLPSDRFSAERTGGSVSTLTIQRTQQEDSAVYLCASSLGLPGDLTDTQYFGPGTRLTVL.

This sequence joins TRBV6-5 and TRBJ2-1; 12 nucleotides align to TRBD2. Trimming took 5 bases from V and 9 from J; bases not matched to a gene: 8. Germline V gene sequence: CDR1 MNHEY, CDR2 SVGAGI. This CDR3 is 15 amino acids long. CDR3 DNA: TGTGCCAGCAGTCCGACTAGCGGGGGTCGCGGTGAGCAGTTCTTC. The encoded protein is CASSPTSGGRGEQFF.

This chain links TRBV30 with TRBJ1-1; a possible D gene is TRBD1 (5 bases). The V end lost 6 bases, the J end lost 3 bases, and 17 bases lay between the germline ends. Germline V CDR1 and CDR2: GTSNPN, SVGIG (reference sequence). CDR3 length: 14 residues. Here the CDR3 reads CACRSPGYDTEAFF. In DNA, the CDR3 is TGTGCCTGCCGGTCCCCAGGGTACGACACTGAAGCTTTCTTT.

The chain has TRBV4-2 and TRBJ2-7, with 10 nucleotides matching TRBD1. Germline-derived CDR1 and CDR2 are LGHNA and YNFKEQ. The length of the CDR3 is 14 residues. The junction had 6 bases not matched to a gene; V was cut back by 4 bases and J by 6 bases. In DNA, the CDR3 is TGTGCCAGCAGCCCGGGACAGGGGAGTTTCGAGCAGTACTTC. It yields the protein CASSPGQGSFEQYF.

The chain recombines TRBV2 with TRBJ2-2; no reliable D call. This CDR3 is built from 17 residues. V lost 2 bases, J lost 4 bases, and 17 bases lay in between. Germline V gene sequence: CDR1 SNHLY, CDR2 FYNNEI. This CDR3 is CASSETHAQALTGELFF. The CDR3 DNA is TGTGCCAGCAGTGAAACTCACGCGCAGGCTCTCACCGGGGAGCTGTTTTTT.

The CDR3 DNA follows: TGTGCCAGTAGTATCGGGGGTAGGAGCACTGAAGCTTTCTTT. It encodes CASSIGGRSTEAFF. The chain has TRBV19 and TRBJ1-1; perhaps TRBD1 as D (5 bases). Trimming left V 3 bases short and J 4 bases short, with 12 bases between. Germline CDR1 LNHDA, CDR2 SQIVND (reference sequence). The CDR3 loop spans 14 amino acids.

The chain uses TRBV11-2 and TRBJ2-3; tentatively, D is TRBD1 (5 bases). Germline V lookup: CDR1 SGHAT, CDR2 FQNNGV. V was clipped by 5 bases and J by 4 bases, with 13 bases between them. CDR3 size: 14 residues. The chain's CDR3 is CASSPVGVSDTQYF. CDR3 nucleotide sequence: TGTGCCAGCAGCCCTGTAGGGGTATCAGATACGCAGTATTTT. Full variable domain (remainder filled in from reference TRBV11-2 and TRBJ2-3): EAGVAQSPRYKIIEKRQSVAFWCNPISGHATLYWYQQILGQGPKLLIQFQNNGVVDDSQLPKDRFSAERLKGVDSTLKIQPAKLEDSAVYLCASSPVGVSDTQYFGPGTRLTVL.

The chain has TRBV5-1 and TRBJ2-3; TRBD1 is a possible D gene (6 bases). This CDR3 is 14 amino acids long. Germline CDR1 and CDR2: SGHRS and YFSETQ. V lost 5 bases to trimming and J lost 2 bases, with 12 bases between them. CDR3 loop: CASSRGQNTDTQYF. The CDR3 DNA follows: TGCGCCAGCAGTCGCGGACAGAACACAGATACGCAGTATTTT.

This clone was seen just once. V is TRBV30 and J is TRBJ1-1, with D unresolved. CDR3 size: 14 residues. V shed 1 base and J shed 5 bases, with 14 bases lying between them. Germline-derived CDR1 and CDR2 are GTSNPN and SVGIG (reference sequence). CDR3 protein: CAWSDAVRRTEAFF. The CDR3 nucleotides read TGTGCCTGGAGTGATGCGGTTAGGAGGACTGAAGCTTTCTTT.

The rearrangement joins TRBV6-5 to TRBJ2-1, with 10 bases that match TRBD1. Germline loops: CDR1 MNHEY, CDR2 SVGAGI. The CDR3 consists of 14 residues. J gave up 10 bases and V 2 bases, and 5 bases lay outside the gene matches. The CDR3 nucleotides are TGTGCCAGCAGTTACGACAGGGGGCGCCCAGAGCAGTTCTTC. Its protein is CASSYDRGRPEQFF.

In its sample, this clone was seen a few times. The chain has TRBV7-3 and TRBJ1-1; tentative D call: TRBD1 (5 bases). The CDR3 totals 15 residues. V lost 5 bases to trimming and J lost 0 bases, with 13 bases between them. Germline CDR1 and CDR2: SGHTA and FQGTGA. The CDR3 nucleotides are TGTGCCAGCAGCCCCGCGGGGGGGGTGAACACTGAAGCTTTCTTT. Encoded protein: CASSPAGGVNTEAFF. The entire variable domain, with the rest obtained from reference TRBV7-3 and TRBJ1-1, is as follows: GAGVSQTPSNKVTEKGKYVELRCDPISGHTALYWYRQSLGQGPEFLIYFQGTGAADDSGLPNDRFFAVRPEGSVSTLKIQRTERGDSAVYLCASSPAGGVNTEAFFGQGTRLTVV.

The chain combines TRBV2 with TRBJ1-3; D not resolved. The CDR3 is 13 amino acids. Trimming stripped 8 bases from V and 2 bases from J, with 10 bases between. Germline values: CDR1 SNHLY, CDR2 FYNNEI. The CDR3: CASQKETGNTIYF. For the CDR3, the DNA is TGTGCCAGCCAGAAGGAGACTGGAAACACCATATATTTT.